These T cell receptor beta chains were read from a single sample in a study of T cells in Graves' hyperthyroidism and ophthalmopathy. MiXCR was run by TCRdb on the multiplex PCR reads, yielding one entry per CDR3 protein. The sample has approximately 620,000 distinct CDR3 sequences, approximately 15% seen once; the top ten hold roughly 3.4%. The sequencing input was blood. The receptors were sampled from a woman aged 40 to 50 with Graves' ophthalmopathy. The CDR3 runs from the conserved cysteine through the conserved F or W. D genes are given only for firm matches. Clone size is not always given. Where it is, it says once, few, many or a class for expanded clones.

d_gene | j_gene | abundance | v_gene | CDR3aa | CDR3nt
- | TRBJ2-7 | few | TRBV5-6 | CASSLDRWDFYEQYF | TGTGCCAGCAGCTTGGACCGGTGGGATTTCTACGAGCAGTACTTC
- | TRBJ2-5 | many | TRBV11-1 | CASSLWAEATQETQYF | TGTGCCAGCAGCTTATGGGCGGAGGCAACACAAGAGACCCAGTACTTC
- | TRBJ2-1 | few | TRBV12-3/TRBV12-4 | CASSSPGSCNEQFF | TGTGCCAGCAGTTCACCAGGGTCCTGCAATGAGCAGTTCTTC
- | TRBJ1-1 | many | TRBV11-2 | CASSLWGKETEAFF | TGTGCCAGCAGCTTATGGGGGAAGGAAACTGAAGCTTTCTTT
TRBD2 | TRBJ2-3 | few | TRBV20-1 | CSAPRLREGTDTQYF | TGCAGTGCCCCCCGGCTCCGGGAGGGTACAGATACGCAGTATTTT
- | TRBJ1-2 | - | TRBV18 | CASSPRGTVERNYGYTF | TGTGCCAGCTCACCGAGGGGGACCGTTGAGAGGAACTATGGCTACACCTTC
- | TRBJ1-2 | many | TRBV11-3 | CATRRGPVRYGYTF | TGTGCCACCAGACGGGGCCCGGTTCGCTATGGCTACACCTTC
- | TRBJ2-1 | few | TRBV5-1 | CASSSRLAPRGNEQFF | TGCGCCAGCAGCTCTCGGTTAGCGCCCCGCGGGAATGAGCAGTTCTTC
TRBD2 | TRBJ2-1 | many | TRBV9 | CASSLSGILGNEQFF | TGTGCCAGCAGCCTTAGCGGGATCCTGGGTAATGAGCAGTTCTTC
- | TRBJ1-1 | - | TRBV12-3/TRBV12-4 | CASSLEGGGGRWAFF | TGTGCCAGCAGCCTGGAGGGGGGTGGGGGGAGGTGGGCTTTCTTT
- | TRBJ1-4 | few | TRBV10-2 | CASSESGLNRVGEKLFF | TGCGCCAGCAGTGAGTCTGGGTTGAACAGGGTTGGAGAAAAACTGTTTTTT
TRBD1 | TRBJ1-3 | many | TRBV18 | CASSLDRRSGNTIYF | TGTGCCAGCTCACTGGACAGGCGCTCTGGAAACACCATATATTTT
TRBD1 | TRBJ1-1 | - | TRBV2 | CDSSGQVLTEAFF | TGTGACAGCAGCGGACAGGTTCTCACTGAAGCTTTCTTT
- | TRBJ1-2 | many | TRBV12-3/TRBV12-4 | CASKVRENGYTF | TGTGCCAGCAAGGTGCGGGAGAATGGCTACACCTTC
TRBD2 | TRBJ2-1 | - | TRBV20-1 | CSAVGLAGGDEQFF | TGCAGTGCCGTCGGACTAGCGGGAGGGGATGAGCAGTTCTTC
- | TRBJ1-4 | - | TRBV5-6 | CASIIQRRVGEKLFF | TGTGCCAGCATCATACAACGCAGAGTTGGTGAAAAACTGTTTTTT
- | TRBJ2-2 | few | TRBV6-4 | CASSGRSGDTGELFF | TGTGCCAGCAGTGGCAGGTCCGGGGACACCGGGGAGCTGTTTTTT
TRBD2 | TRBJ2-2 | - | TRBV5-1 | CASRSEVGLASGTGELFF | TGCGCCAGCAGAAGTGAGGTGGGACTAGCCTCCGGGACCGGGGAGCTGTTTTTT
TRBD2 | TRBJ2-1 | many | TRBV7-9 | CASSFPFGDSGNEQFF | TGTGCCAGCAGCTTCCCGTTCGGGGATAGCGGGAATGAGCAGTTCTTC
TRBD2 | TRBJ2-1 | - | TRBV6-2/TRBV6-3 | CASRLAGVIYNEQFF | TGTGCCAGCAGACTAGCGGGGGTCATATACAATGAGCAGTTCTTC
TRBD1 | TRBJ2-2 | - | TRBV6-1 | CASSPRGGQGALTGELFF | TGTGCCAGCAGTCCCCGCGGTGGCCAGGGGGCGCTGACCGGGGAGCTGTTTTTT
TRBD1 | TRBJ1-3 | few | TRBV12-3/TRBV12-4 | CASSPPVARDREYF | TGTGCCAGCAGTCCCCCTGTCGCGCGGGACAGGGAATATTTT
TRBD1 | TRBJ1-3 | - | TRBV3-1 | CASSQLGTGWDTIYF | TGTGCCAGCAGCCAACTCGGGACAGGCTGGGACACCATATATTTT
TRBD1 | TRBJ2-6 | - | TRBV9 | CASSVGLGTGGRANVLTF | TGTGCCAGCAGCGTAGGCCTCGGGACAGGGGGTAGGGCCAACGTCCTGACTTTC
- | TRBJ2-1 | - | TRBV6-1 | CASSPGWTEQFF | TGTGCCAGCAGTCCAGGCTGGACCGAGCAGTTCTTC
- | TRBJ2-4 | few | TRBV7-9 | CASSSALGGIAKNIQYF | TGTGCCAGCAGCTCGGCGTTAGGGGGAATAGCCAAAAACATTCAGTACTTC
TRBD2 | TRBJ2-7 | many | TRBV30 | CAWIPREGLYEQYF | TGTGCCTGGATCCCCCGGGAGGGCCTTTACGAGCAGTACTTC
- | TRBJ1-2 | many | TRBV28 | CASSIGTPDFNYGYTF | TGTGCCAGCAGTATCGGGACACCCGACTTTAACTATGGCTACACCTTC
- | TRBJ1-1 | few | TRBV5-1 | CASSAPGVNTEAFF | TGCGCCAGCAGCGCCCCAGGAGTGAACACTGAAGCTTTCTTT
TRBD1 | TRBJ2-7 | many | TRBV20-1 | CSATQDRESLEQYF | TGCAGTGCTACCCAGGACAGGGAGTCCCTCGAGCAGTACTTC
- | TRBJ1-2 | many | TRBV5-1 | CASSQNNGEGGYGYTF | TGCGCCAGCAGCCAAAACAACGGGGAGGGCGGCTATGGCTACACCTTC
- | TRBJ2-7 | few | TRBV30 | CAWTPGLSPYEQYF | TGTGCCTGGACCCCGGGACTCTCTCCCTACGAGCAGTACTTC
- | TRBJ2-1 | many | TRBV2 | CASGTPVRSEQFF | TGTGCCAGCGGGACTCCGGTTCGTAGTGAGCAGTTCTTC
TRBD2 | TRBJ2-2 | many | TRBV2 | CASGIAGGRRGELFF | TGTGCCAGCGGGATAGCGGGAGGGCGGCGCGGGGAGCTGTTTTTT